This passage covers 28 T cell receptor beta chains from one sample sequenced in a study of T-cell memory formation after mild COVID-19. TCRdb re-called the 5' RACE reads with MiXCR, one entry per CDR3 protein. The repertoire holds 450,000 to 650,000 distinct CDR3 sequences, with around 21% as singletons. Sequenced input: PBMCs or a T cell subset sorted from them (not recorded which). These receptors were collected from an adult woman who had mild COVID-19 (a few samples of this study predate the infection). Cell type and time point are not known.

The chain combines TRBV24-1 with TRBJ2-1; D ambiguous. The CDR3 covers 15 residues. V was clipped by 4 bases and J by 5 bases, with 14 bases between them. In germline, CDR1 is KGHDR, CDR2 SFDVKD. The CDR3, as DNA: TGTGCCACCAGTGACGATACCGGACGGGACAATGAGCAGTTCTTC. Translated: CATSDDTGRDNEQFF.

In this sample, this clonotype turned up a few times. The J gene is TRBJ2-1, the V gene TRBV11-3, with unresolved D. CDR1 and CDR2 (germline): SGHNT, YENEEA. Trimming left V 4 bases short and J 9 bases short, with 13 bases between. The CDR3 totals 13 residues. For the CDR3, the DNA is TGTGCCAGCAGCTACCCCTCCGGTAGTGAGCAGTTCTTC. The encoded protein is CASSYPSGSEQFF.

This clonotype was detected only a few times. The CDR3 sequence is CAWDVADRNYNEQFF. The CDR3 nucleotides read TGTGCCTGGGACGTGGCGGATCGGAATTACAATGAGCAGTTCTTC. The chain employs TRBV30 and TRBJ2-1; no firm D call. Germline CDR1 and CDR2: GTSNPN and SVGIG (reference sequence). CDR3 length: 15 amino acids. V was clipped by 5 bases and J by 4 bases, with 18 bases between them. The variable domain in full, with the rest retrieved from reference TRBV30 and TRBJ2-1, is SQTIHQWPATLVQPVGSPLSLECTVEGTSNPNLYWYRQAAGRGLQLLFYSVGIGQISSEVPQNLSASRPQDRQFILSSKKLLLSDSGFYLCAWDVADRNYNEQFFGPGTRLTVL.

This clonotype was picked up a small number of times. The chain recombines TRBV4-3 with TRBJ1-1; D gene unclear. Germline CDR1 LGHNA, CDR2 YSLEER. V was clipped by 4 bases and J by 3 bases, with 18 bases between them. The CDR3 has 16 amino acids. The DNA for the CDR3 is TGCGCCAGCAGCCCCCAGTGGCGGTCTGGGTACACTGAAGCTTTCTTT. Translated: CASSPQWRSGYTEAFF.

This clonotype was found a few times. The chain uses TRBV7-9 and TRBJ1-2; no clear D. The CDR3 covers 15 residues. Trimming took off 0 bases at V and 4 bases at J, with 12 bases between the two ends. Germline V lookup: CDR1 SEHNR, CDR2 FQNEAQ (reference sequence). The CDR3 loop reads CASSLASGSGYGYTF. The DNA of the CDR3 is TGTGCCAGCAGCTTAGCCTCGGGTTCTGGCTATGGCTACACCTTC. Combining the CDR3 with reference TRBV7-9 and TRBJ1-2 gives the whole variable domain DTGVSQNPRHKITKRGQNVTFRCDPISEHNRLYWYRQTLGQGPEFLTYFQNEAQLEKSRLLSDRFSAERPKGSFSTLEIQRTEQGDSAMYLCASSLASGSGYGYTFGSGTRLTVV.

This clonotype turned up a few times. The genes are TRBV29-1 and TRBJ2-2; D is unresolved. The CDR3 sequence is 11 residues long. The germline V gene encodes CDR1 SQVTM and CDR2 ANQGSEA. Between the trimmed V and J ends, which lost 2 bases and 7 bases, there was a span of 5 bases. The CDR3 sequence is CSVERSGELFF. CDR3 bases: TGCAGCGTTGAACGGAGCGGGGAGCTGTTTTTT.

CDR3 residues: CSAREQAGDPITDTQYF. CDR3 DNA sequence: TGCAGTGCTAGAGAGCAAGCGGGGGACCCAATCACAGATACGCAGTATTTT. The rearrangement links TRBV20-1 to TRBJ2-3, with TRBD2 identical over 8 bases. Per germline, CDR1 DFQATT and CDR2 SNEGSKA (reference sequence). Trimming at V came to 0 bases and at J to 2 bases, leaving 10 bases not matched to a gene. This CDR3 region has 17 residues.

The rearrangement uses TRBV6-2 or TRBV6-3 and TRBJ2-7; no definite D call. The CDR3 has 15 amino acids. Germline-derived CDR1 and CDR2 are MNHEY and SVGEGT. V lost 0 bases and J lost 5, with 14 bases in between. The CDR3 is CASSYSIAGSHEQYF. Written as DNA, the CDR3 is TGTGCCAGCAGTTACTCGATAGCCGGCAGCCACGAGCAGTACTTC.

This clonotype was seen a handful of times. CDR3 DNA: TGTGCCGGACTGACAGGGACCAACTATGGCTACACCTTC. The encoded protein is CAGLTGTNYGYTF. The V call is TRBV30, the J call TRBJ1-2; 7 bases map to TRBD1. CDR3 length equals 13 residues. V lost 8 bases to trimming and J lost 2 bases; unmatched junction nucleotides: 8. The germline V gene has CDR1 GTSNPN and CDR2 SVGIG (reference sequence).

The V and J genes are TRBV30 and TRBJ2-5; D remains ambiguous. Germline lookup yields CDR1 GTSNPN and CDR2 SVGIG (reference sequence). The CDR3 is 12 residues long. Between the trimmed V and J ends, which lost 0 bases and 0 bases, there was a span of 2 bases. The CDR3 protein is CAWSVNQETQYF. The CDR3 nucleotides are TGTGCCTGGAGTGTAAACCAAGAGACCCAGTACTTC.

This clonotype was found a few times. The rearrangement joins TRBV12-3 or TRBV12-4 to TRBJ1-1; a possible D gene is TRBD1 (5 bases). This CDR3 is built from 15 residues. V was clipped by 6 bases and J by 1 base, with 15 bases between them. The CDR3 sequence is CASSYPQGPNTEAFF. The DNA for the CDR3 is TGTGCCAGCAGCTACCCGCAGGGCCCGAACACTGAAGCTTTCTTT.

Details on this clonotype: The junction does not match germline at one end; this may be a read error. V usage is TRBV7-6 and J usage is TRBJ2-5; D not certain. Germline loops: CDR1 SGHVS, CDR2 FNYEAQ. This CDR3 has 13 amino acids. The CDR3 DNA sequence: TGTGCCAGCAGCTCCGAGGTACAGCACCCCTCGGACTTC. Its protein product is CASSSEVQHPSDF. Full variable domain (rest looked up from reference TRBV7-6 and TRBJ2-5): GAGVSQSPRYKVTKRGQDVALRCDPISGHVSLYWYRQALGQGPEFLTYFNYEAQQDKSGLPNDRFSAERPEGSISTLTIQRTEQRDSAMYRCASSSEVQHPSDFGPGTRLLVL.

The chain employs TRBV11-2 and TRBJ2-5; D not certain. Germline V gene sequence: CDR1 SGHAT, CDR2 FQNNGV. V lost 3 bases and J lost 0, with 5 bases in between. The CDR3 is 13 amino acids. CDR3 residues: CASSFEYQETQYF. The CDR3 coding sequence is TGTGCCAGCAGCTTCGAGTACCAAGAGACCCAGTACTTC.

This sequence joins TRBV4-3 and TRBJ2-1; tentative D call: TRBD2 (6 bases). Trimming pared 3 bases from V and 3 bases from J, leaving 12 bases between. The germline V gene encodes CDR1 LGHNA and CDR2 YSLEER. This CDR3 spans 15 amino acids. The CDR3 sequence is CASSHFSGGYNEQFF. The CDR3, as DNA: TGCGCCAGCAGCCACTTTAGCGGAGGCTACAATGAGCAGTTCTTC.

The rearrangement joins TRBV6-4 to TRBJ2-2, with unresolved D. The CDR3 is made up of 14 amino acids. The ends were cut back, 2 bases at V and 3 bases at J, with 7 bases in the middle. In germline, CDR1 is MRHNA, CDR2 SNTAGT. CDR3 region: CASSDGIYTGELFF. The CDR3, as DNA: TGTGCCAGCAGTGACGGGATTTACACCGGGGAGCTGTTTTTT.

The chain recombines TRBV20-1 with TRBJ2-7, with TRBD1 identical over 7 bases. This CDR3 spans 15 amino acids. V lost 3 bases, J lost 3 bases, and 11 bases stayed unmatched. In germline, CDR1 is DFQATT, CDR2 SNEGSKA (reference sequence). CDR3 in amino acids: CSASHLRGQVYEQYF. The CDR3 nucleotides read TGCAGTGCTAGCCACCTCCGTGGACAGGTCTACGAGCAGTACTTC.

This clonotype was counted only a few times. The rearrangement joins TRBV30 to TRBJ2-3; 10 nucleotides align to TRBD2. V was pared by 2 bases and J by 1 base, with 3 bases of the junction left unmatched. The CDR3 runs 15 residues. CDR1 is GTSNPN, CDR2 SVGIG, per germline (reference sequence). The CDR3 coding sequence is TGTGCCTGGAGTAATGGGACTAGCGGCACAGATACGCAGTATTTT. Translated: CAWSNGTSGTDTQYF. The full variable domain, rest sourced from reference TRBV30 and TRBJ2-3, is SQTIHQWPATLVQPVGSPLSLECTVEGTSNPNLYWYRQAAGRGLQLLFYSVGIGQISSEVPQNLSASRPQDRQFILSSKKLLLSDSGFYLCAWSNGTSGTDTQYFGPGTRLTVL.

This rearrangement joins TRBV2 to TRBJ2-5, with D unclear. The V gene's germline CDR1 is SNHLY and CDR2 FYNNEI. The V and J ends lost 1 base and 11 bases respectively, with 8 bases between them. CDR3 length: 11 amino acids. CDR3 DNA sequence: TGTGCCAGCAGTGAAGGCCGGCGGCAGTACTTC. Translation gives CASSEGRRQYF.

V and J are TRBV5-1 and TRBJ2-5; perhaps D is TRBD1 or TRBD2 (6 bases each). There are 16 residues in the CDR3. Per germline, CDR1 SGHRS and CDR2 YFSETQ. V dropped 4 bases and J dropped 3 bases, with 19 bases sitting between them. Written as DNA, the CDR3 is TGCGCCAGCAGCCTCAGGGGAGTGGGGGGCGAAGAGACCCAGTACTTC. As protein: CASSLRGVGGEETQYF.

This clonotype has more than one count but fewer than ten. The rearrangement joins TRBV10-3 to TRBJ2-1, with TRBD2 matching over 11 bases. Germline V lookup: CDR1 ENHRY, CDR2 SYGVKD. V was clipped by 8 bases and J by 3 bases; unmatched bases: 3. This CDR3 is built from 14 residues. The CDR3 loop reads CAIGTSGRYNEQFF. CDR3 sequence (DNA): TGTGCCATCGGGACTAGCGGCCGCTACAATGAGCAGTTCTTC.

This rearrangement joins TRBV20-1 to TRBJ2-3, with a weak D call TRBD1 (6 bases). Germline lookup yields CDR1 DFQATT and CDR2 SNEGSKA (reference sequence). Trimming cost V 1 base and J 1 base, with 15 bases left between them. The length of the CDR3 is 16 residues. The DNA for the CDR3 is TGCAGTGCTAGAGGGGGGCCCTCTATTCGCACAGATACGCAGTATTTT. Its translation is CSARGGPSIRTDTQYF.

A note on this clonotype: One base away lies a much larger clone, so this may be a sequencing read error. The chain joins TRBV7-9 to TRBJ1-1; D might be TRBD1 (6 bases). The germline V gene encodes CDR1 SEHNR and CDR2 FQNEAQ (reference sequence). This CDR3 contains 14 residues. DNA of the CDR3: TGTGCCAACAGCGGCAGGGGTCGGAGCACTGAAGCTTTCTTT. It translates to CANSGRGRSTEAFF.

This clonotype showed up many times. The chain employs TRBV5-1 and TRBJ2-6; D is unresolved. The germline V gene encodes CDR1 SGHRS and CDR2 YFSETQ. Trimming cost V 5 bases and J 11 bases, with 14 bases left between them. The CDR3 consists of 13 residues. CDR3 protein: CASSQSSLDVLTF. The CDR3 coding sequence is TGCGCCAGCAGTCAAAGCTCCCTTGACGTCCTGACTTTC. The variable domain in full, completed from reference TRBV5-1 and TRBJ2-6, reads KAGVTQTPRYLIKTRGQQVTLSCSPISGHRSVSWYQQTPGQGLQFLFEYFSETQRNKGNFPGRFSGRQFSNSRSEMNVSTLELGDSALYLCASSQSSLDVLTFGAGSRLTVL.

This clonotype occurred a few times. The CDR3 region is CASRDGQGLSNQPQHF. Here the CDR3 DNA reads TGTGCCAGCAGGGACGGACAGGGTCTTAGCAATCAGCCCCAGCATTTT. V and J are TRBV12-3 or TRBV12-4 and TRBJ1-5; 8 bases agree with TRBD1. J was trimmed by 0 bases and V by 6 bases; bases with no gene match: 7. This CDR3 has 16 amino acids.

This clonotype showed up many times. The chain carries TRBV9 and TRBJ2-2; D possibly corresponds to TRBD1 (5 bases). Germline CDR1 SGDLS, CDR2 YYNGEE. The CDR3 is made up of 14 amino acids. The V end was cut by 2 bases, the J end by 3 bases, with 8 bases between. The chain's CDR3 is CASSVTQDTGELFF. CDR3 nucleotides: TGTGCCAGCAGCGTGACACAGGACACCGGGGAGCTGTTTTTT.

This clonotype was detected a few times. The chain has TRBV5-6 and TRBJ1-2; unclear D gene. This CDR3 spans 13 amino acids. The V and J ends lost 0 bases and 3 bases respectively, with 6 bases between them. The germline gives CDR1 SGHDT, CDR2 YYEEEE. The CDR3 sequence is CASSLAGHYGYTF. In DNA, the CDR3 is TGTGCCAGCAGCTTGGCTGGCCACTATGGCTACACCTTC.

This clonotype was found a few times. The rearrangement links TRBV11-2 to TRBJ2-3, with 15 positions matching TRBD2. Germline CDR1 SGHAT, CDR2 FQNNGV. The J segment lost 6 bases and the V segment lost 3 bases, leaving 10 bases of the junction unmatched. The CDR3 sequence is 18 residues long. The CDR3 DNA reads TGTGCCAGCAGCTTCCCCGGACTAGCGGGAGGGCCGCTCGATACGCAGTATTTT. Translation gives CASSFPGLAGGPLDTQYF. Complete variable domain (other parts from reference TRBV11-2 and TRBJ2-3): EAGVAQSPRYKIIEKRQSVAFWCNPISGHATLYWYQQILGQGPKLLIQFQNNGVVDDSQLPKDRFSAERLKGVDSTLKIQPAKLEDSAVYLCASSFPGLAGGPLDTQYFGPGTRLTVL.

In its sample, this clonotype was seen a few times. The CDR3 DNA is TGTGCCAGCAGTTTACCGGGCTCGAGGGCCCTCCACTTT. Encoded protein: CASSLPGSRALHF. The rearrangement uses TRBV27 and TRBJ1-6; no clear D. This CDR3 spans 13 amino acids. Germline CDR1 and CDR2: MNHEY and SMNVEV (reference sequence). V lost 2 bases and J 14 bases, leaving 13 bases between the germline ends.